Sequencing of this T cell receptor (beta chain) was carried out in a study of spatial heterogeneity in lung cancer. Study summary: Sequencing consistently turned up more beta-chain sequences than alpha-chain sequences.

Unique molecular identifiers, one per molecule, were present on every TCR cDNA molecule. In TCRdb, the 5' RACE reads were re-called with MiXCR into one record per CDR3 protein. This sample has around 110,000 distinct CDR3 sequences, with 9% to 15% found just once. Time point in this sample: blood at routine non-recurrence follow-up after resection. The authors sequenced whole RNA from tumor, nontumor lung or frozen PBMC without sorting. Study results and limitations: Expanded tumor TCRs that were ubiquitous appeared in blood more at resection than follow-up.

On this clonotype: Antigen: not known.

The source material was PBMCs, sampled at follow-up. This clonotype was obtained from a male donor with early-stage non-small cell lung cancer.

CDR3 residues: CASSPRGRGGDSPLHF. CDR3 DNA sequence: TGTGCCAGCAGTCCGCGTGGGAGGGGAGGTGATTCACCCCTCCACTTT. The chain combines TRBV6-5 with TRBJ1-6; tentative D call: TRBD1 (5 bases). The CDR3 spans 16 residues. V gave up 5 bases and J gave up 8 bases, with 19 bases separating them. Germline assignment: CDR1 MNHEY and CDR2 SVGAGI.